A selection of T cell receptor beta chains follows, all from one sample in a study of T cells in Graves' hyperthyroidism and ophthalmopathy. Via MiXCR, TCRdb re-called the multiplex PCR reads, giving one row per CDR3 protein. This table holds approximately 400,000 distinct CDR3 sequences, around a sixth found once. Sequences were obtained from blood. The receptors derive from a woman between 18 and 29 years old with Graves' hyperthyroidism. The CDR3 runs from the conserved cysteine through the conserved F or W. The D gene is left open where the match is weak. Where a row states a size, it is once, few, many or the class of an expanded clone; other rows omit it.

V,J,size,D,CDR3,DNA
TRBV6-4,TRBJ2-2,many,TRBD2,CASSPLAGGDTGELFF,TGTGCCAGCAGCCCCCTAGCGGGAGGGGACACCGGGGAGCTGTTTTTT
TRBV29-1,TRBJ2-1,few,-,CSVDPYWGAYNEQFF,TGCAGCGTTGACCCGTACTGGGGGGCCTACAATGAGCAGTTCTTC
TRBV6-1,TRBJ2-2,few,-,CASDTWGDTGELFF,TGTGCCAGCGACACCTGGGGGGACACCGGGGAGCTGTTTTTT
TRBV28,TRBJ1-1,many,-,CASSLRGDGAFF,TGTGCCAGCAGTTTGCGAGGTGATGGAGCTTTCTTT
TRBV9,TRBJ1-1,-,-,CASSLQGTPSEAFF,TGTGCCAGCAGTTTACAGGGTACACCTTCTGAAGCTTTCTTT
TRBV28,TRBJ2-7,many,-,CASSRRWVGGEQYF,TGTGCCAGCAGCCGACGATGGGTGGGAGGTGAGCAGTACTTC
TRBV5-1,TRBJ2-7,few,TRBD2,CASSQAHLSAGGIYEQYF,TGCGCCAGCAGCCAAGCCCATTTGTCCGCGGGGGGCATATACGAGCAGTACTTC
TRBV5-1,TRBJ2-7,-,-,CASSPGTESYEQYF,TGTGCCAGCAGCCCAGGGACGGAATCCTACGAGCAGTACTTC
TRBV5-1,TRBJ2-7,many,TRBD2,CASSSSSGATYEQYF,TGCGCCAGCAGCTCCTCTAGCGGGGCCACCTACGAGCAGTACTTC
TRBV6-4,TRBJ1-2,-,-,CASSDVGLRVYGYTF,TGTGCCAGCAGTGACGTAGGGCTGAGAGTCTATGGCTACACCTTC
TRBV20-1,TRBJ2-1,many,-,CSAPSEGYYNEQFF,TGCAGTGCTCCTAGTGAGGGCTACTACAATGAGCAGTTCTTC
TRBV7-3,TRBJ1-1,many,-,CASSLNSENTEAFF,TGTGCCAGCAGCTTAAATTCCGAGAACACTGAAGCTTTCTTT
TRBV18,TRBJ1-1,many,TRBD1,CASRMSTGTEAFF,TGTGCCAGCCGGATGTCGACAGGGACTGAAGCTTTCTTT
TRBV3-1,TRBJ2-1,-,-,CASSGTIGNRQFF,TGTGCCAGCAGCGGCACGATAGGGAATCGGCAGTTCTTC
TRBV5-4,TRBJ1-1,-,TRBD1,CASSPTGSEAFF,TGTGCCAGCAGCCCGACAGGGTCTGAAGCTTTCTTT
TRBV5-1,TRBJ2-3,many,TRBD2,CASSSGLASSDTQYF,TGCGCCAGCAGCTCCGGACTAGCTTCATCAGATACGCAGTATTTT
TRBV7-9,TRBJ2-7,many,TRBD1,CASSLTGTGIYEQYF,TGTGCCAGCAGCTTAACCGGGACAGGAATCTACGAGCAGTACTTC
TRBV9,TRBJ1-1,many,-,CASSVATANTEAFF,TGTGCCAGCAGCGTAGCTACAGCGAACACTGAAGCTTTCTTT
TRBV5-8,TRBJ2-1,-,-,CASSSHPSSSYNEQFF,TGTGCCAGCAGCTCACATCCCAGTAGCTCCTACAATGAGCAGTTCTTC
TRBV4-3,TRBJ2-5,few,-,CASSQDVTRGAGETQYF,TGCGCCAGCAGCCAAGATGTAACCCGGGGGGCTGGCGAGACCCAGTACTTC
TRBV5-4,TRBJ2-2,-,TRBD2,CASSAGLAGTGELFF,TGTGCCAGCAGCGCCGGACTAGCGGGGACCGGGGAGCTGTTTTTT
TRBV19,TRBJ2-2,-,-,CASRDSTVNTGELFF,TGTGCCAGTAGGGACTCGACCGTGAACACCGGGGAGCTGTTTTTT
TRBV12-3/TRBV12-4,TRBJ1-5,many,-,CASSFGNQPQHF,TGTGCCAGCAGTTTTGGCAATCAGCCCCAGCATTTT
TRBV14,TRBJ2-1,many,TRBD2,CASSQEGKLAGGPNEQFF,TGTGCCAGCAGCCAAGAGGGGAAACTAGCGGGAGGCCCCAATGAGCAGTTCTTC
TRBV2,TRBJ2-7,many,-,CASKPGPIDYEQYF,TGTGCCAGCAAACCGGGACCCATAGACTACGAGCAGTACTTC
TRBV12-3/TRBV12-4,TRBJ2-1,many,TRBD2,CASRGLAGAGNEQFF,TGTGCCAGCAGGGGACTAGCGGGAGCTGGCAATGAGCAGTTCTTC
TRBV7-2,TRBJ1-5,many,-,CASSSQSGSNQPQHF,TGTGCCAGCAGCTCCCAGTCCGGGAGCAATCAGCCCCAGCATTTT
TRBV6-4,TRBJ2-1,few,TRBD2,CASSDSGEGEQFF,TGTGCCAGCAGTGACTCGGGGGAGGGTGAGCAGTTCTTC
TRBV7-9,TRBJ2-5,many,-,CASNQTPRETQYF,TGTGCCAGCAACCAGACGCCCAGAGAGACCCAGTACTTC
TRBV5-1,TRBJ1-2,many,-,CASSLPLFPRLLGYGYTF,TGCGCCAGCAGCTTGCCGTTGTTCCCCCGTCTGTTGGGCTATGGCTACACCTTC